This is a list of T cell receptor beta chains from one sample in a study of blood T cells in healthy people across ages. In TCRdb, the 5' RACE reads were re-called with MiXCR into one record per CDR3 protein. Of about 830,000 distinct CDR3 sequences listed, 60% to 80% were seen once; the top ten hold about a quarter. Sequenced sample: blood. These receptors came from a man in his thirties or forties in good health. Each CDR3 is given with its conserved first and last residue.

cdr3_length	v_call	j_call	cdr3_aa
15	TRBV25-1	.	CASSEVPGVKNIQYF
14	TRBV2	TRBJ2-1	CATVGPRGRNEQFF
12	TRBV6-6	TRBJ1-2	CASSGTGNGYTF
16	TRBV4-2	TRBJ2-1	CASSQVSDRGQDEQFF
13	TRBV5-1	TRBJ1-2	CASSPGQWEGYTF
16	TRBV12-2	TRBJ2-2	CASRLEGTVFDGELFF
16	TRBV20-1	TRBJ2-7	CSARDSGLHLAYEQYF
15	TRBV7-2	TRBJ2-1	CASSSSGLPYNEQFF
14	TRBV4-3	TRBJ2-5	CASSLDRDYGTQYF
13	TRBV6-5	TRBJ2-1	CASSQTGYNEQFF
12	TRBV7-9	TRBJ1-5	CASSHPDQPQHF
17	TRBV4-3	TRBJ2-3	CASSQEPPGALPDTQYF
14	TRBV7-2	TRBJ2-3	CASSLGQGPDTQYF
13	TRBV6-5	TRBJ2-1	CASMRGVYNEQFF
16	TRBV4-3	TRBJ2-3	CASSQDASGLTDTQYF
15	TRBV3-1	TRBJ1-2	CASSQENPFPDGYTF
16	TRBV9	TRBJ2-1	CASSALAGGTYNEQFF
14	TRBV13	TRBJ2-7	CASSWGSGAAEQYF
14	TRBV10-3	TRBJ2-1	CAISESRLGNEQFF
13	TRBV20-1	TRBJ2-3	CSAPPGATDTQYF
16	TRBV6-5	TRBJ2-1	CASSLTVAPPGNEQFF
14	TRBV12-3/TRBV12-4	TRBJ1-2	CASSRQGANYGYTF
15	TRBV9	TRBJ2-3	CASSDWTSGGNTQYF
14	TRBV28	TRBJ1-4	CAGSWGSWGEKLFF
11	TRBV20-1	TRBJ2-7	CSARSRVEQYF
15	TRBV12-3/TRBV12-4	TRBJ2-5	CASRTFGGDVETQYF
13	TRBV15	TRBJ1-4	CATNSAPPEKLFF
13	TRBV12-3/TRBV12-4	.	CASSPPLQGTQYF
13	TRBV9	TRBJ1-2	CASSAAGGISYTF
12	TRBV7-2	TRBJ2-5	CASSPPAGEQYF
16	TRBV10-3	TRBJ2-7	CAISEAQGFLDYEQYF
11	TRBV10-3	TRBJ2-1	CAIRDGNEQFF
17	TRBV7-2	TRBJ2-6	CASSHWMGGAGANVLTF
14	TRBV7-3	TRBJ2-1	CASSLLSSGGEQFF
14	TRBV6-6	TRBJ1-2	CASISSGRNYGYTF
12	TRBV7-9	TRBJ2-7	CASTLDFYEQYF
13	TRBV27	TRBJ1-2	CASSPQQGEGYTF
14	TRBV28	.	CASSLDREVNEQYF
16	TRBV12-3/TRBV12-4	TRBJ2-1	CASSPPSTTYYNEQFF
16	TRBV7-3	TRBJ2-3	CASSLWTRVNQDTQYF
17	TRBV27	TRBJ1-4	CASSPRQGPTTNEKLFF
14	TRBV10-3	TRBJ2-5	CAISDDRGQETQYF
14	TRBV7-8	TRBJ2-7	CASSPSRGQYEQYF
19	TRBV7-2	TRBJ1-2	CASSRDYLYEQYFGPGYTF
16	TRBV27	TRBJ2-7	CASSRRGGQGVYEQYF
15	TRBV7-9	TRBJ1-2	CASSFPAGGDYGYTF
16	TRBV6-6	TRBJ2-7	CASAVLGGNLRGEQYF
15	TRBV14	TRBJ1-6	CASSQDGTGGSPLHF